What follows is one T cell receptor (beta chain) and its context. These data come from a study of blood T cell repertoires in COVID-19. Overall study context: Material from acute and convalescent COVID-19 was sourced from the United States, Italy and Spain. T cells, B-cell-depleted T cells, or PBMCs provided the cDNA or gDNA that served as material.

This CDR3 is built from 13 residues. The V end was cut by 7 bases, the J end by 5 bases, with 14 bases between. CDR1 is LNHDA and CDR2 is SQIVND in the germline V gene (reference sequence). Source study methods: Reference gene primer amplification gave nucleated cell count estimates. Some clones are missing from TCRdb's copy, which holds only in-frame ones; the method was immunoSEQ multiplex PCR. That table furnishes V, J and clone size, whereas the DNA furnished D and trimming. The repertoire consists of some 190,000 clones, with about three quarters occurring once and the leading ten covering approximately 9%.

J is TRBJ1-1 and V is TRBV19; perhaps TRBD1 as D (6 bases). This clonotype originated in a woman between 45 and 60 years old with active or convalescent COVID-19. Sequencing was carried out using peripheral blood. This chain's CDR3 is CASTFLRGTEAFF. The CDR3 bases are TGTGCCAGTACCTTCCTGAGGGGGACTGAAGCTTTCTTT.